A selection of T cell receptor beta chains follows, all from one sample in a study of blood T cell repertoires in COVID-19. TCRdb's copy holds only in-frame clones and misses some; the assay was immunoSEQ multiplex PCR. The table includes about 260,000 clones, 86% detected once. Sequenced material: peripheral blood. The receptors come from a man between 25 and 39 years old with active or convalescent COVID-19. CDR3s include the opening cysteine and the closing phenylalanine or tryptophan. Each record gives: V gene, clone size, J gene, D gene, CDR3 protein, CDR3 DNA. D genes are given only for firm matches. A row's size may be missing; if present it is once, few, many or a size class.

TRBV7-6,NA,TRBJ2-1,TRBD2,CASSLGAGGPGEQFF,TGTGCCAGCAGCTTAGGGGCGGGGGGGCCTGGTGAGCAGTTCTTC
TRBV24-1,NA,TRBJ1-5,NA,CATRTPNSEGVCNQPQHF,TGTGCCACCAGGACCCCAAACAGTGAGGGGGTTTGCAATCAGCCCCAGCATTTT
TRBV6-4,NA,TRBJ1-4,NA,CASTIPGQAAHATNEKLFF,TGTGCCAGCACAATCCCTGGTCAGGCTGCCCATGCAACTAATGAAAAACTGTTTTTT
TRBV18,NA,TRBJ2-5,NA,CASSKTASTGETQYF,TGTGCCAGCTCAAAGACGGCAAGTACAGGAGAGACCCAGTACTTC
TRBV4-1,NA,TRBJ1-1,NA,CASSQESRGTEAFF,TGCGCCAGCAGCCAAGAAAGCCGGGGCACTGAAGCTTTCTTT
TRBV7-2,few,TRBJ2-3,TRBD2,CASSPDPFSGGVDTQYF,TGTGCCAGCAGCCCGGACCCCTTCAGCGGGGGGGTGGATACGCAGTATTTT
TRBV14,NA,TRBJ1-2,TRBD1,CASSQATGNGYTF,TGTGCCAGCAGCCAAGCGACAGGGAATGGCTACACCTTC
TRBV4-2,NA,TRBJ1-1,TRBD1,CASSPATGENTEAFF,TGTGCCAGCAGCCCTGCGACAGGGGAGAACACTGAAGCTTTCTTT
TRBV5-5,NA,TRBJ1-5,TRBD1,CASSADRDQPQHF,TGTGCCAGCAGCGCGGACAGGGATCAGCCCCAGCATTTT
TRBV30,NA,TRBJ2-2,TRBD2,CAWSGPPSGGNTGELFF,TGTGCCTGGAGTGGTCCCCCTAGCGGGGGAAACACCGGGGAGCTGTTTTTT
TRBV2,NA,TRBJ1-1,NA,CASSDRGPEAFF,TGTGCCAGCAGTGACAGGGGACCTGAAGCTTTCTTT
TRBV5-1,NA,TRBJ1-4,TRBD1,CASSFGQGALSRREKLFF,TGCGCCAGCAGCTTTGGACAGGGGGCACTTTCTCGTAGGGAAAAACTGTTTTTT
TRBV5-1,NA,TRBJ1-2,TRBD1,CASSLLGTGADNYGYTF,TGCGCCAGCAGCCTCCTCGGGACAGGGGCAGATAACTATGGCTACACCTTC
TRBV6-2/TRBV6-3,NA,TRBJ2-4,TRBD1,CASRSIGQGALLGRNIQYF,TGTGCCAGCCGTTCAATAGGGCAGGGGGCTCTTCTGGGAAGAAACATTCAGTACTTC
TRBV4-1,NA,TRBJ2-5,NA,CASSQQQEGETQYF,TGCGCCAGCAGCCAACAACAGGAGGGAGAGACCCAGTACTTC
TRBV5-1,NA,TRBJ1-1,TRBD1,CASSLAGTGVNTEAFF,TGCGCCAGCAGCTTGGCCGGGACAGGGGTGAACACTGAAGCTTTCTTT
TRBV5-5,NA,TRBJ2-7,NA,CASSLAGTRAYEQYF,TGTGCCAGCAGCTTGGCGGGGACTCGTGCCTACGAGCAGTACTTC